This entry lists 28 T cell receptor beta chains sequenced from one sample in a study of blood T cell repertoires in COVID-19 (dated by TCRdb to 2018 to 2020). The protocol used for the library was the immunoSEQ multiplex PCR assay. TCRdb mirrors the immuneACCESS table, restricted to in-frame sequences. Some clones are absent from its copies; in checked studies, under half trace to an unresolved V gene, and the reason for the others is unknown. The sample profile shows around 250,000 clones; about four fifths of them were found once. Roughly 8.8% of the sample is held by the ten biggest clonotypes. The sample consisted of peripheral blood. Every receptor here comes from a man aged 35 to 55 with active or convalescent COVID-19.

CDR3 residues: CASSIQGAYNEQFF. The CDR3 nucleotides read TGTGCCAGTAGTATTCAGGGGGCCTACAATGAGCAGTTCTTC. This chain links TRBV19 with TRBJ2-1, with 7 nucleotides matching TRBD1. The CDR3 has 14 amino acids. Trimming took 3 bases from V and 2 from J; bases not matched to a gene: 1. Germline V CDR1 and CDR2: LNHDA, SQIVND (reference sequence).

The genes are TRBV15 and TRBJ1-4; no clear D gene. Germline assignment: CDR1 LNHNV and CDR2 YYDKDF (reference sequence). CDR3 size: 15 residues. Between the trimmed V and J ends, which lost 1 base and 7 bases, there was a span of 13 bases. The CDR3 DNA sequence: TGTGCCACCAGCAGAGTTCGGGGAACGGGTGAAAAACTGTTTTTT. It translates to CATSRVRGTGEKLFF.

This clone is a singleton in its sample. The chain is built from TRBV5-1 and TRBJ2-7, with 7 bases aligning to TRBD2. CDR1 SGHRS and CDR2 YFSETQ come from the germline V gene. The CDR3 spans 15 residues. Germline trimming cut 0 bases from V and 0 bases from J; bases unmatched to any gene: 3. CDR3 region: CASSLASGSSYEQYF. CDR3 coding DNA: TGCGCCAGCAGCTTGGCTAGCGGAAGCTCCTACGAGCAGTACTTC.

The chain couples TRBV7-9 to TRBJ1-2, with TRBD1 as a possible D gene (6 bases). This CDR3 is built from 17 residues. Germline V gene lookup returns CDR1 SEHNR and CDR2 FQNEAQ (reference sequence). The ends were cut back, 1 base at V and 6 bases at J, with 21 bases in the middle. The CDR3 here is CASSLVPSGTSSNGYTF. As DNA, the CDR3 is TGTGCCAGCAGCTTAGTCCCCTCAGGGACAAGTTCTAATGGCTACACCTTC.

The chain uses TRBV5-1 and TRBJ1-1, with unresolved D. Between the trimmed V and J ends, which lost 0 bases and 2 bases, there was a span of 11 bases. The V gene's germline CDR1 is SGHRS and CDR2 YFSETQ. The CDR3 runs 15 residues. The chain's CDR3 is CASSLGHGKNTEAFF. CDR3 nucleotide sequence: TGCGCCAGCAGCTTGGGACATGGTAAAAACACTGAAGCTTTCTTT.

The V gene is TRBV6-2 or TRBV6-3, the J gene TRBJ1-2; 8 bases match TRBD1. This CDR3 is built from 14 residues. CDR1 and CDR2 (germline): MNHEY, SVGEGT. Trimming removed 5 bases from V and 7 bases from J; junction bases left unmatched: 9. The DNA for the CDR3 is TGTGCCAGCAGTGACGACAGGGGCCCGGGTGGCTACACCTTC. This encodes CASSDDRGPGGYTF.

This clone was found once. This chain connects TRBV9 to TRBJ2-2; 14 positions agree with TRBD2. CDR1 SGDLS and CDR2 YYNGEE come from the germline V gene. This CDR3 is 18 amino acids long. V lost 2 bases to trimming and J lost 7 bases; unmatched junction nucleotides: 10. CDR3 amino acids: CASSVAGLAGVKSGELFF. The CDR3, as DNA: TGTGCCAGCAGCGTCGCGGGACTAGCGGGGGTTAAGAGCGGGGAGCTGTTTTTT.

The chain uses TRBV30 and TRBJ1-1; the match to TRBD1 covers 7 bases. The CDR3 contains 13 residues. Germline V gene lookup returns CDR1 GTSNPN and CDR2 SVGIG (reference sequence). V lost 8 bases and J lost 10; bases outside the gene matches: 16. In nucleotides, the CDR3 is TGTGCCCGAACCCCACAGGGGCCCTCGACAGCTTTCTTT. It encodes CARTPQGPSTAFF.

The rearrangement links TRBV4-1 to TRBJ1-2, with 7 bases fitting TRBD1. This CDR3 spans 15 amino acids. Germline lookup yields CDR1 MGHRA and CDR2 YSYEKL. The J segment lost 5 bases and the V segment lost 0 bases, leaving 6 bases of the junction unmatched. The chain's CDR3 is CASSQDRDRLYGYTF. CDR3 in DNA: TGCGCCAGCAGCCAAGACCGGGACAGATTATATGGCTACACCTTC.

J is TRBJ1-4 and V is TRBV2; 7 nucleotides agree with TRBD1. The CDR3 totals 13 residues. From germline, CDR1 is SNHLY and CDR2 FYNNEI. J lost 7 bases, V lost 4 bases, and 3 bases had no gene match. The CDR3 spells CASSGNRGEKLFF. The CDR3 DNA reads TGTGCCAGCAGTGGGAACAGGGGTGAAAAACTGTTTTTT.

The V call is TRBV19, the J call TRBJ1-1, with D maybe TRBD1 (6 bases). The CDR3 is 16 residues long. V was clipped by 6 bases and J by 3 bases, with 20 bases between them. Per germline, CDR1 LNHDA and CDR2 SQIVND (reference sequence). DNA for the CDR3: TGTGCCAGTAGGGGGAGGGCAGCCAACAGGGACACTGAAGCTTTCTTT. Protein product: CASRGRAANRDTEAFF.

The chain joins TRBV12-5 to TRBJ1-1; D is unresolved. Trimming removed 0 bases from V and 4 bases from J, with 9 bases in between. The CDR3 covers 14 residues. CDR1 LGHNT and CDR2 FRNRAP come from the germline V gene. CDR3 amino acids: CASGLVPQITEAFF. The CDR3 region has the DNA TGTGCTAGTGGTTTGGTACCGCAGATCACTGAAGCTTTCTTT.

In this sample, this clone turned up a few times. The CDR3 region has the DNA TGTGCCATCGATTCAAGCGGGAGCTACAATGAGCAGTTCTTC. Its protein is CAIDSSGSYNEQFF. V gene TRBV10-3 combines with J gene TRBJ2-1; TRBD2 matches 8 bases. The V gene end was trimmed by 8 bases and the J gene end by 3 bases; junction bases not matched to a gene: 6. Looked up from germline, CDR1 is ENHRY and CDR2 is SYGVKD. The CDR3 covers 14 residues.

V gene TRBV30 combines with J gene TRBJ1-1; TRBD1 matches at 7 bases. The ends lost 4 bases at V and 8 bases at J; junction bases unmatched: 13. The CDR3 consists of 14 residues. Germline V lookup: CDR1 GTSNPN, CDR2 SVGIG (reference sequence). In DNA, the CDR3 is TGTGCCTGGAACCTTCCAGGGGGGCCCCGCGAAGCTTTCTTT. Its protein is CAWNLPGGPREAFF.

V and J are TRBV5-6 and TRBJ2-2; D may be TRBD2 (5 bases). The CDR3 consists of 14 residues. Germline V gives CDR1 SGHDT, CDR2 YYEEEE. V was pared by 5 bases and J by 7 bases, with 15 bases between. The CDR3 sequence is CASSPRSRDGELFF. The CDR3 DNA is TGTGCCAGCAGTCCAAGGAGCCGGGACGGGGAGCTGTTTTTT.

This sequence joins TRBV3-1 (or the pseudogene TRBV3-2) and TRBJ1-4, with TRBD1 identical over 8 bases. CDR1 is LGHDT and CDR2 is YNNKEL in the germline V gene (reference sequence). The CDR3 runs 15 residues. Losses at the gene ends were 1 base for V and 7 bases for J; bases not matched to a gene: 5. The CDR3 sequence is CASSQGQGLGEKLFF. The CDR3 region has the DNA TGTGCCAGCAGCCAAGGACAGGGGTTGGGTGAAAAACTGTTTTTT.

V gene TRBV7-2 combines with J gene TRBJ2-1; 9 nucleotides align to TRBD1. The ends lost 5 bases at V and 6 bases at J; junction bases unmatched: 20. CDR1 is SGHTA and CDR2 is FQGNSA in the germline V gene. This CDR3 is built from 19 residues. The CDR3 loop is CASSPMSSRWDRDPNEQFF. The CDR3 nucleotides read TGTGCCAGCAGCCCAATGTCCTCTCGCTGGGACAGGGATCCCAATGAGCAGTTCTTC.

The V call is TRBV28, the J call TRBJ1-3; the match to TRBD1 covers 8 bases. The CDR3 has 14 residues. Unmatched junction bases numbered 7, after V lost 2 bases and J lost 10 bases. Germline CDR1 MDHEN, CDR2 SYDVKM. The CDR3 protein is CASSLDRGFKTIYF. DNA for the CDR3: TGTGCCAGCAGTTTAGACAGGGGCTTTAAAACCATATATTTT. The complete variable domain, with remaining parts taken from reference TRBV28 and TRBJ1-3, reads DVKVTQSSRYLVKRTGEKVFLECVQDMDHENMFWYRQDPGLGLRLIYFSYDVKMKEKGDIPEGYSVSREKKERFSLILESASTNQTSMYLCASSLDRGFKTIYFGEGSWLTVV.

The CDR3 sequence: CASSYSGAGYEQYF. Written as DNA, the CDR3 is TGTGCCAGCAGTTACTCAGGGGCTGGTTACGAGCAGTACTTC. This rearrangement joins TRBV6-5 to TRBJ2-7; tentative D call: TRBD1 (5 bases). The CDR3 sequence is 14 residues long. Germline V lookup: CDR1 MNHEY, CDR2 SVGAGI. V dropped 0 bases and J dropped 4 bases, with 10 bases sitting between them.

CDR3 sequence reads: CASRGSQRETQYF. The CDR3 DNA is TGTGCCAGCAGGGGCAGCCAACGGGAGACCCAGTACTTC. This chain uses TRBV6-5 with TRBJ2-5; no clear D. Germline lookup yields CDR1 MNHEY and CDR2 SVGAGI. The CDR3 runs to 13 residues. Trimming removed 6 bases at V and 5 bases at J, with 13 bases between.

The chain employs TRBV5-6 and TRBJ1-1; tentatively, D is TRBD1 (5 bases). Trimming took 3 bases from V and 4 from J, leaving 13 bases between them. Germline V gives CDR1 SGHDT, CDR2 YYEEEE. The CDR3 is 14 amino acids. CDR3 loop: CASSWRRGSTEAFF. The CDR3 DNA reads TGTGCCAGCAGCTGGAGGCGGGGGAGCACTGAAGCTTTCTTT.

The rearrangement joins TRBV7-2 to TRBJ2-4; 9 bases match TRBD1. Germline assignment: CDR1 SGHTA and CDR2 FQGNSA. The CDR3 is 15 residues long. After removal of 3 bases from V and 4 bases from J, the junction contained 4 bases not matched to a gene. The DNA for the CDR3 is TGTGCCAGCAGCTTGTCCGGGACAGGGAAAAACATTCAGTACTTC. Protein: CASSLSGTGKNIQYF.

The chain couples TRBV10-2 to TRBJ1-1; D is unclear. This CDR3 region has 13 residues. CDR1 and CDR2 from the germline V gene are WSHSY and SAAADI. The V end lost 2 bases, the J end lost 2 bases, and 6 bases lay between the germline ends. The CDR3 region has the DNA TGCGCCAGCAGTGAGGTAATCAACACTGAAGCTTTCTTT. Translating it yields CASSEVINTEAFF.

V gene TRBV11-2 combines with J gene TRBJ2-1, with D possibly being TRBD2 (6 bases). From germline, CDR1 is SGHAT and CDR2 FQNNGV. V dropped 5 bases and J dropped 4 bases, with 12 bases sitting between them. This CDR3 is 14 amino acids long. The CDR3 DNA reads as TGTGCCAGCAGCACTCTAGCGCTTTACAATGAGCAGTTCTTC. Its translation is CASSTLALYNEQFF.

The chain couples TRBV7-2 to TRBJ2-4; D might be TRBD1 (6 bases). V lost 1 base and J 0 bases, leaving 7 bases between the germline ends. The CDR3 length is 15 residues. The germline CDR1 and CDR2 sequences are SGHTA and FQGNSA. CDR3 sequence reads: CASSLDRVAKNIQYF. The CDR3 nucleotides are TGTGCCAGCAGCTTAGACAGGGTAGCCAAAAACATTCAGTACTTC.

The genes are TRBV3-1 (or the pseudogene TRBV3-2) and TRBJ1-3; 9 positions match TRBD1. The germline CDR1 and CDR2 sequences are LGHDT and YNNKEL (reference sequence). J was trimmed by 4 bases and V by 4 bases; bases with no gene match: 8. The CDR3 consists of 16 residues. CDR3 in DNA: TGTGCCAGCAGCCTATGGACAGGGGAGTTCGGAAACACCATATATTTT. It codes for CASSLWTGEFGNTIYF.

To note about this clone: The junction departs from the called germline gene at one end, perhaps through a read error. The chain links TRBV7-7 to TRBJ1-3, with D tentatively TRBD1 (6 bases). CDR1 is SSHAT, CDR2 FNYEAQ, per germline (reference sequence). CDR3 length: 15 residues. CDR3 sequence: CASSPGAGAGNTIYF. The DNA for the CDR3 is TGTGCTAGCAGCCCTGGAGCAGGGGCTGGAAACACCATATATTTT.

The chain couples TRBV29-1 to TRBJ2-5, with TRBD2 matching over 7 bases. The V and J ends lost 5 bases and 0 bases, in that order; junction bases with no gene match: 6. Germline CDR1 and CDR2: SQVTM and ANQGSEA. This CDR3 region has 14 residues. The DNA of the CDR3 is TGCAGCGTTAGCGGGACTCCCTACCAAGAGACCCAGTACTTC. Translated: CSVSGTPYQETQYF.